This T cell receptor beta chain was captured by sequencing in a study of T-cell reconstitution after alpha-beta-depleted transplantation in children. This clonotype was found many times. Preparation of the TCRbeta library used unique molecular identifiers. Each CDR3 protein gets one entry after TCRdb re-called the PCR reads with MiXCR. The data hold about 120,000 distinct CDR3 sequences, with 10% observed a single time. After removal of 4 bases from V and 1 base from J, the junction contained 6 bases not matched to a gene. This CDR3 is 15 amino acids long. The specimen was PBMCs from the stem cell graft donor, collected from the stem cell graft. V usage is TRBV12-3 or TRBV12-4 and J usage is TRBJ1-1, with 7 bases lining up with TRBD1. The clonotype was recovered from a human donor who donated a stem cell graft to a child with acute lymphoblastic leukemia. CDR3: CASSSIQGTNTEAFF. CDR3 DNA: TGTGCCAGCAGTTCCATACAGGGGACGAACACTGAAGCTTTCTTT.